The T cell receptor beta chain under discussion was sequenced for a study of blood T cell repertoires in COVID-19. Turning to the study itself: Both acute and convalescent COVID-19 samples were obtained from the United States, Italy and Spain. From T cells, B-cell-depleted T cells, or PBMCs came the material, which was cDNA or gDNA.

Seattle patients were enrolled while actively infected and followed longitudinally. CDR1 and CDR2 from the germline V gene are MDHEN and SYDVKM. Trimming left V 2 bases short and J 2 bases short, with 7 bases between. This CDR3 region has 14 residues. In the original analysis: Quantification of nucleated cells was approximated via reference gene primer amplification. Some clones are missing from TCRdb's copy, which holds only in-frame ones; the method was immunoSEQ multiplex PCR. V, J and clone size were drawn from that table, and D and trimming were deduced from the DNA. Among around 310,000 clones listed, around 90% were seen once.

Sequencing was carried out using peripheral blood. The V and J genes are TRBV28 and TRBJ1-5; the D is unclear. The clonotype was recovered from a woman in her twenties or thirties with COVID-19, enrolled during active disease. The CDR3 is CASSLLLGNQPQHF. The CDR3 nucleotides are TGTGCCAGCAGTTTACTACTCGGCAATCAGCCCCAGCATTTT.